A selection of T cell receptor beta chains follows, all from one sample in a study of blood T cells in healthy people across ages. From the 5' RACE reads, TCRdb called clonotypes with MiXCR, one entry per CDR3 protein. Of about 900,000 distinct CDR3 sequences listed, approximately 49% were seen once; the top ten hold 13%. The source material was blood. Every receptor here comes from a man aged 30-40 years in good health. Each CDR3 is given with its conserved first and last residue. D genes are given only for firm matches. Some rows mark clone size as missing; the rest say once, few, many or name a class of expanded clone.

d_gene: -; j_gene: TRBJ2-4; abundance: few; v_gene: TRBV7-2; CDR3aa: CASSLEAAAKNIQYF; CDR3nt: TGTGCCAGCAGCTTAGAGGCAGCAGCCAAAAACATTCAGTACTTC
d_gene: -; j_gene: TRBJ2-1; abundance: -; v_gene: TRBV5-1; CDR3aa: CASSLEVGRSYNEQFF; CDR3nt: TGCGCCAGCAGCTTGGAGGTGGGAAGATCCTACAATGAGCAGTTCTTC
d_gene: -; j_gene: TRBJ1-2; abundance: -; v_gene: TRBV12-3/TRBV12-4; CDR3aa: CASSDQGKSGTYTF; CDR3nt: TGTGCCAGCAGTGACCAGGGTAAGAGCGGCACCTACACCTTC
d_gene: TRBD2; j_gene: TRBJ2-7; abundance: once; v_gene: TRBV5-1; CDR3aa: CASSATSGGQEAQYF; CDR3nt: TGCGCCAGCAGCGCGACTAGCGGGGGACAAGAGGCCCAGTACTTC
d_gene: -; j_gene: TRBJ2-7; abundance: -; v_gene: TRBV5-1; CDR3aa: CASSRSVDSSYEQYF; CDR3nt: TGCGCCAGCAGCCGTTCGGTTGACAGCTCCTACGAGCAGTACTTC
d_gene: -; j_gene: TRBJ2-1; abundance: -; v_gene: TRBV10-3; CDR3aa: CAISGQANNEQFF; CDR3nt: TGTGCCATCAGTGGACAGGCCAACAATGAGCAGTTCTTC
d_gene: -; j_gene: TRBJ2-1; abundance: many; v_gene: TRBV5-1; CDR3aa: CASSFPGNEQFF; CDR3nt: TGCGCCAGCAGCTTTCCGGGCAATGAGCAGTTCTTC
d_gene: -; j_gene: TRBJ2-3; abundance: -; v_gene: TRBV12-3/TRBV12-4; CDR3aa: CASRGIADTQYF; CDR3nt: TGTGCCAGTAGGGGGATTGCAGATACGCAGTATTTT
d_gene: TRBD1; j_gene: TRBJ2-7; abundance: -; v_gene: TRBV20-1; CDR3aa: CSAGTGAYNEQYF; CDR3nt: TGCAGTGCAGGGACAGGGGCTTACAATGAGCAGTACTTC
d_gene: -; j_gene: TRBJ2-1; abundance: few; v_gene: TRBV12-3/TRBV12-4; CDR3aa: CACRPEGPSYNEQFF; CDR3nt: TGTGCCTGCCGGCCTGAGGGACCGTCCTACAATGAGCAGTTCTTC
d_gene: -; j_gene: TRBJ1-4; abundance: -; v_gene: TRBV7-2; CDR3aa: CASNDRPTNEKLFF; CDR3nt: TGTGCCAGCAACGACAGGCCAACTAATGAAAAACTGTTTTTT
d_gene: -; j_gene: TRBJ2-7; abundance: -; v_gene: TRBV4-1; CDR3aa: CASTGDYNEQYF; CDR3nt: TGCGCCAGCACCGGGGATTACAATGAGCAGTACTTC
d_gene: TRBD2; j_gene: TRBJ2-5; abundance: -; v_gene: TRBV28; CDR3aa: CASTHYSGLGQETQYF; CDR3nt: TGTGCCAGCACCCATTACTCGGGACTAGGACAAGAGACCCAGTACTTC
d_gene: -; j_gene: TRBJ2-1; abundance: many; v_gene: TRBV14; CDR3aa: CASKYPGLSYNEQFF; CDR3nt: TGTGCCAGCAAATATCCAGGTTTATCCTACAATGAGCAGTTCTTC
d_gene: -; j_gene: TRBJ1-1; abundance: -; v_gene: TRBV29-1; CDR3aa: CSVVGGLNTEAFF; CDR3nt: TGCAGCGTTGTGGGAGGACTGAACACTGAAGCTTTCTTT
d_gene: -; j_gene: TRBJ1-2; abundance: -; v_gene: TRBV27; CDR3aa: CASTDFGDSYTF; CDR3nt: TGTGCCAGCACCGACTTTGGGGATAGCTACACCTTC
d_gene: -; j_gene: TRBJ2-3; abundance: -; v_gene: TRBV4-1; CDR3aa: CASSPGHGTDTQYF; CDR3nt: TGCGCCAGCAGCCCGGGACACGGCACAGATACGCAGTATTTT
d_gene: -; j_gene: TRBJ2-1; abundance: -; v_gene: TRBV24-1; CDR3aa: CATSDLQGAPYNEQFF; CDR3nt: TGTGCCACCAGTGATTTGCAAGGGGCCCCCTACAATGAGCAGTTCTTC
d_gene: -; j_gene: TRBJ1-6; abundance: -; v_gene: TRBV12-3/TRBV12-4; CDR3aa: CASSLAGRAGPLHF; CDR3nt: TGTGCCAGCAGTTTGGCGGGGCGGGCGGGACCCCTCCACTTT
d_gene: -; j_gene: TRBJ2-7; abundance: few; v_gene: TRBV4-3; CDR3aa: CASSQSRWGIYEQYF; CDR3nt: TGCGCCAGCAGCCAATCCCGTTGGGGAATCTACGAGCAGTACTTC
d_gene: -; j_gene: TRBJ2-1; abundance: -; v_gene: TRBV9; CDR3aa: CASSGPRARGNEQFF; CDR3nt: TGTGCCAGCAGCGGGCCCCGGGCTCGTGGCAATGAGCAGTTCTTC
d_gene: -; j_gene: TRBJ2-7; abundance: -; v_gene: TRBV9; CDR3aa: CASSGGGTPTYEQYF; CDR3nt: TGTGCCAGCAGCGGTGGTGGGACACCAACCTACGAGCAGTACTTC
d_gene: -; j_gene: TRBJ1-1; abundance: few; v_gene: TRBV10-2; CDR3aa: CASRGGSTEAFF; CDR3nt: TGCGCCAGCAGGGGGGGCAGCACTGAAGCTTTCTTT
d_gene: -; j_gene: TRBJ2-1; abundance: -; v_gene: TRBV7-2; CDR3aa: CASSIGWGRSPYNEQFF; CDR3nt: TGTGCCAGCAGCATCGGGTGGGGCAGGAGTCCCTACAATGAGCAGTTCTTC
d_gene: TRBD1; j_gene: TRBJ1-2; abundance: few; v_gene: TRBV12-3/TRBV12-4; CDR3aa: CAIRDRNYGYTF; CDR3nt: TGTGCCATCCGGGACAGGAACTATGGCTACACCTTC
d_gene: -; j_gene: TRBJ1-2; abundance: -; v_gene: TRBV18; CDR3aa: CASSPRPGNGYTF; CDR3nt: TGTGCCAGCTCACCACGACCGGGAAATGGCTACACCTTC
d_gene: -; j_gene: TRBJ1-5; abundance: -; v_gene: TRBV10-3; CDR3aa: CAISDPLNQPQHF; CDR3nt: TGTGCCATCAGTGACCCCCTCAATCAGCCCCAGCATTTT
d_gene: -; j_gene: TRBJ2-5; abundance: -; v_gene: TRBV5-1; CDR3aa: CTSSQGPKETQYF; CDR3nt: TGCACCAGCAGCCAGGGACCGAAAGAGACCCAGTACTTC
d_gene: -; j_gene: TRBJ2-3; abundance: -; v_gene: TRBV7-2; CDR3aa: CASSLSSVIGDTQYF; CDR3nt: TGTGCCAGCAGCTTATCCTCCGTAATCGGGGATACGCAGTATTTT
d_gene: TRBD2; j_gene: TRBJ2-7; abundance: -; v_gene: TRBV9; CDR3aa: CASSATSGSSNEQYF; CDR3nt: TGTGCCAGCAGCGCCACTAGCGGTTCTAGCAATGAGCAGTACTTC
d_gene: -; j_gene: TRBJ2-5; abundance: -; v_gene: TRBV4-2; CDR3aa: CASSHAPSGRGGQETQYF; CDR3nt: TGTGCCAGCAGCCATGCCCCTTCGGGGCGTGGGGGACAAGAGACCCAGTACTTC
d_gene: TRBD1; j_gene: TRBJ2-6; abundance: -; v_gene: TRBV19; CDR3aa: CASSTGQVSGANVLTF; CDR3nt: TGTGCCAGTAGTACTGGACAGGTCTCTGGGGCCAACGTCCTGACTTTC
d_gene: TRBD1; j_gene: TRBJ1-1; abundance: few; v_gene: TRBV5-1; CDR3aa: CASSWGQGTTEAFF; CDR3nt: TGCGCCAGCAGCTGGGGACAGGGAACCACTGAAGCTTTCTTT
d_gene: TRBD1; j_gene: TRBJ2-3; abundance: -; v_gene: TRBV20-1; CDR3aa: CSLSGTASTDTQYF; CDR3nt: TGCAGTCTTTCCGGGACAGCAAGCACAGATACGCAGTATTTT
d_gene: TRBD1; j_gene: TRBJ1-2; abundance: -; v_gene: TRBV4-3; CDR3aa: CASSFIFDRGRFNYGYTF; CDR3nt: TGCGCCAGCAGCTTTATATTCGACAGGGGGCGTTTTAACTATGGCTACACCTTC
d_gene: -; j_gene: TRBJ2-5; abundance: -; v_gene: TRBV24-1; CDR3aa: CATSGNEGVMYGQYF; CDR3nt: TGTGCCACCAGTGGAAACGAGGGGGTTATGTACGGGCAGTACTTC
d_gene: -; j_gene: TRBJ2-1; abundance: few; v_gene: TRBV7-9; CDR3aa: CASSLVGWSSYNEQFF; CDR3nt: TGTGCCAGCAGCTTAGTCGGGTGGAGCTCCTACAATGAGCAGTTCTTC
d_gene: -; j_gene: TRBJ1-1; abundance: -; v_gene: TRBV27; CDR3aa: CASSNLRDRLGNTEAFF; CDR3nt: TGTGCCAGCAGTAACCTCCGGGACCGTCTGGGGAACACTGAAGCTTTCTTT
d_gene: -; j_gene: TRBJ2-3; abundance: -; v_gene: TRBV6-5; CDR3aa: CASRPRGALTDTQYF; CDR3nt: TGTGCCAGCAGACCCAGGGGGGCCCTCACAGATACGCAGTATTTT
d_gene: -; j_gene: TRBJ2-2; abundance: -; v_gene: TRBV27; CDR3aa: CASSSDIFTGELFF; CDR3nt: TGTGCCAGCAGTTCCGACATTTTCACCGGGGAGCTGTTTTTT
d_gene: -; j_gene: TRBJ2-7; abundance: few; v_gene: TRBV14; CDR3aa: CASSQPTGTLSYEQYF; CDR3nt: TGTGCCAGCAGCCAGCCAACCGGGACACTTTCCTACGAGCAGTACTTC
d_gene: TRBD1; j_gene: TRBJ1-2; abundance: -; v_gene: TRBV7-9; CDR3aa: CASSGGQLTNYGYTF; CDR3nt: TGTGCCAGCAGCGGGGGACAGTTGACTAACTATGGCTACACCTTC
d_gene: TRBD2; j_gene: TRBJ2-7; abundance: few; v_gene: TRBV7-2; CDR3aa: CASSLGVSGATYEQYF; CDR3nt: TGTGCCAGCAGCTTAGGAGTTAGCGGGGCTACCTACGAGCAGTACTTC
d_gene: TRBD2; j_gene: TRBJ2-1; abundance: -; v_gene: TRBV30; CDR3aa: CAWSGFERGISYEQFF; CDR3nt: TGTGCCTGGAGCGGGTTTGAGCGGGGGATATCCTACGAGCAGTTCTTC
d_gene: TRBD2; j_gene: TRBJ2-1; abundance: once; v_gene: TRBV28; CDR3aa: CASRTGLVGHSEQFF; CDR3nt: TGTGCCAGCAGAACGGGACTAGTGGGGCACAGTGAGCAGTTCTTC
d_gene: -; j_gene: TRBJ1-2; abundance: -; v_gene: TRBV27; CDR3aa: CASRTGTNYGYTF; CDR3nt: TGTGCCAGCAGGACGGGAACTAACTATGGCTACACCTTC
d_gene: TRBD2; j_gene: TRBJ2-3; abundance: -; v_gene: TRBV24-1; CDR3aa: CATQMGGYTDTQYF; CDR3nt: TGTGCCACCCAAATGGGAGGGTACACAGATACGCAGTATTTT
d_gene: -; j_gene: TRBJ2-2; abundance: -; v_gene: TRBV15; CDR3aa: CATSRAAGAGVTGELFF; CDR3nt: TGTGCCACCAGCAGAGCGGCAGGGGCGGGAGTCACCGGGGAGCTGTTTTTT
d_gene: -; j_gene: TRBJ1-2; abundance: -; v_gene: TRBV6-1; CDR3aa: CASSPSVVGDGYTF; CDR3nt: TGTGCCAGCAGCCCGAGCGTCGTGGGGGATGGCTACACCTTC
d_gene: TRBD1; j_gene: TRBJ2-2; abundance: -; v_gene: TRBV20-1; CDR3aa: CSANIAGGIDGELFF; CDR3nt: TGCAGTGCCAATATAGCAGGGGGCATAGACGGGGAGCTGTTTTTT